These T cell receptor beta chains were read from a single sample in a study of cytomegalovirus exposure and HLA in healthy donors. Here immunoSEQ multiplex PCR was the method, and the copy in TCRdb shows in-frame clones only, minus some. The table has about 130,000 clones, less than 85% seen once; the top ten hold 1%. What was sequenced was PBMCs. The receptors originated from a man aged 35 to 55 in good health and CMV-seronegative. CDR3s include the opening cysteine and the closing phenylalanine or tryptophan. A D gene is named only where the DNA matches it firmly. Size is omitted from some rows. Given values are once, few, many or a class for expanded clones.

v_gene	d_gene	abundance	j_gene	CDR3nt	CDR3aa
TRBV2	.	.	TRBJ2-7	TGTGCCACGGGGGAGTCCTACGAGCAGTACTTC	CATGESYEQYF
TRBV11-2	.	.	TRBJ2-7	TGTGCCAGCAGCAAGCAACCCTTGCAGGGCTACTCCTACGAGCAGTACTTC	CASSKQPLQGYSYEQYF
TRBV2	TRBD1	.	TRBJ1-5	TGTGCCAGCAGGCCGGGACAGGGATCGAATCAGCCCCAGCATTTT	CASRPGQGSNQPQHF
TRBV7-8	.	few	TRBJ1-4	TGTGCCAGCAGCTTAGCGCAGGGCCGGCCAACTAATGAAAAACTGTTTTTT	CASSLAQGRPTNEKLFF
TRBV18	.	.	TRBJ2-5	TGTGCCAGCTCACCACGTTCAACCCCGGGTGAGACCCAGTACTTC	CASSPRSTPGETQYF
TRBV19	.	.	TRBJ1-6	TGTGCCAGTGGCACAGTTGTAAATTCACCCCTCCACTTT	CASGTVVNSPLHF
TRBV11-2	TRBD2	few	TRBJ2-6	TGTGCCAGCAGCTCCCGGACTAGCCCTGGCGGGGCCAACGTCCTGACTTTC	CASSSRTSPGGANVLTF
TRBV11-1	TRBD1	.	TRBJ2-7	TGTGCCAGCAGCTTGGGGGACAGGCCTTCCTACGAGCAGTACTTC	CASSLGDRPSYEQYF
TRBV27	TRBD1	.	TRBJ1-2	TGTGCCAGCAGTTTATCGGGACAGAAAACTTATGGCTACACCTTC	CASSLSGQKTYGYTF
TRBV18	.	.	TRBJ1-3	TGTGCCAGCACCTCAGGGGTCTCTGGAAACACCATATATTTT	CASTSGVSGNTIYF